A selection of T cell receptor beta chains follows, all from one sample in a study of technical replicates of blood from several donors. The table came from immunoSEQ multiplex PCR; TCRdb's copy has only in-frame clones and leaves some out. Here the sample spans tens of thousands of clones, under 95% being singletons. Material for sequencing was T cells isolated from PBMCs. The receptor source for this set is a human donor in good health. CDR3s include the opening cysteine and the closing phenylalanine or tryptophan. Each record gives: V gene, J gene, D gene, clone size, CDR3 DNA, CDR3 protein. D genes are given only for firm matches. Clone size, where shown, is once, few, many, or a class for clones that have expanded.

TRBV18	TRBJ2-1	TRBD1	-	TGTGCCAGCTCACCGGGACAGGGAAATGAGCAGTTCTTC	CASSPGQGNEQFF
TRBV29-1	TRBJ2-5	-	-	TGCAGCGTTGTTCTAGCTTCAGGAGAGACCCAGTACTTC	CSVVLASGETQYF
TRBV5-5	TRBJ2-5	-	-	TGTGCCAGCAGCTTGGCCCTCGAGACCCAGTACTTC	CASSLALETQYF
TRBV27	TRBJ2-1	TRBD1	once	TGTGCCATCCGCTTTCTTGGGACAGGGCGATACAATGAGCAGTTCTTC	CAIRFLGTGRYNEQFF
TRBV5-1	TRBJ1-1	-	-	TGCGCCAGCAGCTTGGACAGTAACACTGAAGCTTTCTTT	CASSLDSNTEAFF
TRBV10-3	TRBJ2-6	-	once	TGTGCCATCAGTGAGCTTACAGGGTCCTCAAGCTCTGGGGCCAACGTCCTGACTTTC	CAISELTGSSSSGANVLTF
TRBV4-1	TRBJ2-3	TRBD2	once	TGCGCCAGCAGCCTAGAGCGGGGGGCAGATACGCAGTATTTT	CASSLERGADTQYF
TRBV6-5	TRBJ2-3	TRBD2	-	TGTGCCATCGCACCGGGACTAGCGTATACAGATACGCAGTATTTT	CAIAPGLAYTDTQYF
TRBV5-6	TRBJ2-1	-	-	TGTGCCAGCAGCGCCCGGGACAATGAGCAGTTCTTC	CASSARDNEQFF
TRBV7-2	TRBJ1-2	-	-	TGTGCCAGCAGTTCCCAGCGGAACTATGGCTACACCTTC	CASSSQRNYGYTF
TRBV29-1	TRBJ2-1	-	once	TGCAGCGCTCGCCCTCGGGGGGCGCCCAATGAGCAGTTCTTC	CSARPRGAPNEQFF
TRBV5-1	TRBJ1-1	-	-	TGCGCCAGCAGCTTGGATTTATATGAAGCTTTCTTT	CASSLDLYEAFF
TRBV6-5	TRBJ2-3	TRBD2	-	TGTGCCAGCAGAAAGACTAGCGGGATCACAGATACGCAGTATTTT	CASRKTSGITDTQYF
TRBV7-9	TRBJ1-2	TRBD1	-	TGTGCCAGCAGCTTGGCAGGGGGTGGAAATGGCTACACCTTC	CASSLAGGGNGYTF
TRBV27	TRBJ1-1	-	-	TGTGCCAGCAGTTCCTTGGGGGGGAGGGCTGGGGGGACTGAAGCTTTCTTT	CASSSLGGRAGGTEAFF
TRBV11-2	TRBJ1-1	TRBD1	once	TGTGCCAGCAGCTCATCAACGACAGGGGTGACTGAAGCTTTCTTT	CASSSSTTGVTEAFF
TRBV6-1	TRBJ2-1	TRBD2	-	TGTGCCAGCAGCGCTCGCGGGGGGGCGGTCAATGAGCAGTTCTTC	CASSARGGAVNEQFF
TRBV5-1	TRBJ1-5	-	-	TGCGCCAGCAGCCGTACAGGGCCCAATCAGCCCCAGCATTTT	CASSRTGPNQPQHF
TRBV6-6	TRBJ1-1	TRBD1	-	TGTGCCAGCAGACGCGGGACAGTAAGTGAAGCTTTCTTT	CASRRGTVSEAFF
TRBV4-1	TRBJ2-3	-	-	TGCGCCAGCAGCCATTTCACGAGCGTGTCCACAGATACGCAGTATTTT	CASSHFTSVSTDTQYF
TRBV7-9	TRBJ2-3	-	-	TGTGCCAGCAGCCTACACCGGGACTTCACAGATACGCAGTATTTT	CASSLHRDFTDTQYF
TRBV6-1	TRBJ2-7	-	-	TGTGCCAGCAGTGAGGTCCTAGTCGAGCAGTACTTC	CASSEVLVEQYF
TRBV29-1	TRBJ1-1	-	-	TGCAGCGTTGAGGCACGCATGAACACTGAAGCTTTCTTT	CSVEARMNTEAFF
TRBV7-9	TRBJ2-2	TRBD1	once	TGTGCCAGCAGCTCCGGGACAGGGGGCAACACCGGGGAGCTGTTTTTT	CASSSGTGGNTGELFF
TRBV5-5	TRBJ2-7	-	-	TGTGCCAGCAGCTTGACGACCGGGACAGGGGTGCTAGCGGGAGTGAACGAGCAGTACTTC	CASSLTTGTGVLAGVNEQYF
TRBV10-3	TRBJ1-2	-	-	TGTGCCATCAGTGAGAGGCAGGTGCTAAACTATGGCTACACCTTC	CAISERQVLNYGYTF
TRBV18	TRBJ1-2	-	-	TGTGCCAGCTCACTGACGGAACAGAGGGAGGACTATGGCTACACCTTC	CASSLTEQREDYGYTF
TRBV18	TRBJ1-1	-	once	TGTGCCAGCTCACCATTTCAGGAGGTGAACACTGAAGCTTTCTTT	CASSPFQEVNTEAFF
TRBV19	TRBJ1-5	-	-	TGTGCCAGTAGTTTTCGGACAGACCATAGCAATCAGCCCCAGCATTTT	CASSFRTDHSNQPQHF
TRBV6-1	TRBJ2-1	TRBD2	-	TGTGCCAGCAGTGGCGGACTAGCGAGAGAATACAATGAGCAGTTCTTC	CASSGGLAREYNEQFF
TRBV18	TRBJ1-2	TRBD1	once	TGTGCCAGCTCCCAGTCGGGACAGGGGAATGGCTACACCTTC	CASSQSGQGNGYTF
TRBV9	TRBJ1-3	-	-	TGTGCCAGCAGCGTTCGTGGCGGGATTACAAACACCATATATTTT	CASSVRGGITNTIYF
TRBV6-4	TRBJ2-1	TRBD2	-	TGTGCCAGCAGACGAGCGGGAGGGCGGGGCTGGGGATACAATGAGCAGTTCTTC	CASRRAGGRGWGYNEQFF
TRBV9	TRBJ1-1	-	-	TGTGCCAGCAGCGTTCAGGCAGGGCCTAACACTGAAGCTTTCTTT	CASSVQAGPNTEAFF
TRBV14	TRBJ2-3	-	-	TGTGCCAGCACCCTGGTTAGCGGCACAGATACGCAGTATTTT	CASTLVSGTDTQYF
TRBV11-2	TRBJ1-2	-	once	TGTGCCAGCAGAGATTGGAGACAGCCCCACTCTGGCTACACCTTC	CASRDWRQPHSGYTF
TRBV7-2	TRBJ1-2	-	-	TGTGCCAGCAGCTTAGGCAGGGCGAGATATGGCTACACCTTC	CASSLGRARYGYTF
TRBV18	TRBJ2-7	TRBD1	-	TGTGCCAGCTCACCTGGACAGGGGGCGAATTACGAGCAGTACTTC	CASSPGQGANYEQYF
TRBV7-9	TRBJ1-1	-	-	TGTGCCAGCAGCGGTACAGGGTTGAACACTGAAGCTTTCTTT	CASSGTGLNTEAFF
TRBV10-1	TRBJ1-3	-	-	TGCGCCAGCAGTGAAGCTGGTGGAAACACCATATATTTT	CASSEAGGNTIYF
TRBV13	TRBJ2-2	-	-	TGTGCCAGCAGCTTGATTTTATCGGTGACCGGGGAGCTGTTTTTT	CASSLILSVTGELFF
TRBV5-1	TRBJ2-3	-	-	TGCGCCAGTAATCAGGGCTCCACAGATACGCAGTATTTT	CASNQGSTDTQYF
TRBV5-4	TRBJ1-1	TRBD1	-	TGTGCCAGCAGCTTGGAAGGGACAGGGACCCCTGAAGCTTTCTTT	CASSLEGTGTPEAFF
TRBV10-3	TRBJ2-1	TRBD2	-	TGTGCCATCAGTGATCGAAGAGCGGGAGGCCTTGCCAATGAGCAGTTCTTC	CAISDRRAGGLANEQFF
TRBV9	TRBJ1-1	TRBD1	-	TGTGCCAGCAGCGCGACGTTGGGACAGCTGCCGGCTATGAACACTGAAGCTTTCTTT	CASSATLGQLPAMNTEAFF
TRBV29-1	TRBJ1-2	-	-	TGCAGCGTTGACCTGCAGCGAGGCTATGGCTACACCTTC	CSVDLQRGYGYTF
TRBV5-8	TRBJ2-2	-	-	TGTGCCAGCAGCTTCGGGCAGGGGAGTTTCACCGGGGAGCTGTTTTTT	CASSFGQGSFTGELFF